The 19 T cell receptor beta chains in this list originate from one sample, sequenced in a study of T-cell reconstitution after alpha-beta-depleted transplantation in children. Preparation of the TCRbeta library was carried out with unique molecular identifiers. TCRdb reanalysed the PCR reads using MiXCR and keeps one entry per CDR3 protein. The table includes about 110,000 distinct CDR3 sequences, 10% detected once. Specimen: PBMCs from the stem cell graft donor, collected from the stem cell graft. These receptors were taken from a human donor who donated a stem cell graft to a child with acute lymphoblastic leukemia.

This clonotype came up many times. The chain joins TRBV11-2 to TRBJ2-3, with TRBD2 matching over 16 bases. The CDR3 loop spans 20 amino acids. Trimming at V came to 4 bases and at J to 4 bases, leaving 14 bases not matched to a gene. CDR1 is SGHAT, CDR2 FQNNGV, per germline. CDR3 region: CASSSPRGTSGGAGSDTQYF. CDR3 DNA sequence: TGTGCCAGCAGCTCCCCGAGGGGGACTAGCGGGGGGGCAGGTTCAGATACGCAGTATTTT. The full variable domain, in which reference TRBV11-2 and TRBJ2-3 provide the parts outside the CDR3, is EAGVAQSPRYKIIEKRQSVAFWCNPISGHATLYWYQQILGQGPKLLIQFQNNGVVDDSQLPKDRFSAERLKGVDSTLKIQPAKLEDSAVYLCASSSPRGTSGGAGSDTQYFGPGTRLTVL.

This clonotype was picked up many times. This chain connects TRBV7-2 to TRBJ2-1, with D perhaps TRBD1 (5 bases). V lost 5 bases and J 8 bases, leaving 13 bases between the germline ends. The germline V gene has CDR1 SGHTA and CDR2 FQGNSA. The CDR3 extends over 13 amino acids. The CDR3 sequence: CASSPPQVHEQFF. In nucleotides, the CDR3 is TGTGCCAGCAGCCCCCCACAGGTTCATGAGCAGTTCTTC.

Concerning this clonotype: A read error may explain this, as a much larger clone is one base away. This chain joins TRBV7-2 and TRBJ2-5; the match to TRBD2 covers 9 bases. Germline values: CDR1 SGHTA, CDR2 FQGNSA. CDR3 length equals 14 residues. CDR3 sequence reads: CDSRAGGGAETQYF. DNA for the CDR3: TGTGACAGCAGAGCGGGGGGCGGGGCAGAGACCCAGTACTTC.

The gene calls are TRBV30 and TRBJ1-2; the match to TRBD1 covers 7 bases. J gave up 2 bases and V 1 base, and 7 bases lay outside the gene matches. Germline CDR1 and CDR2: GTSNPN and SVGIG (reference sequence). CDR3 length: 15 residues. CDR3 in DNA: TGTGCCTGGAGTGATGTACAGGGGACGAACTATGGCTACACCTTC. Protein sequence: CAWSDVQGTNYGYTF.

This clonotype was seen ten or more times. CDR3 amino acids: CASSRRQKEETQYF. DNA for the CDR3: TGTGCCAGCAGCAGGAGGCAGAAAGAAGAGACCCAGTACTTC. V usage is TRBV21-1 and J usage is TRBJ2-5; TRBD2 reflects the table's D call only, with no check against the DNA. TRBV21-1 is noted as a pseudogene. The CDR3 extends over 14 amino acids.

J is TRBJ2-3 and V is TRBV18; 13 bases map to TRBD2. V lost 4 bases to trimming and J lost 1 base; unmatched junction nucleotides: 5. The CDR3 is 17 residues long. Germline V lookup: CDR1 KGHSH, CDR2 LQKENI. CDR3 amino acids: CASSLTSGRARTDTQYF. The CDR3 nucleotides are TGTGCCAGCTCACTCACTAGCGGGAGGGCCCGCACAGATACGCAGTATTTT.

This clonotype was picked up many times. V and J are TRBV19 and TRBJ2-1; D is perhaps TRBD2 (6 bases). Germline V gene lookup returns CDR1 LNHDA and CDR2 SQIVND (reference sequence). Trimming cost V 1 base and J 1 base, with 11 bases left between them. CDR3 length: 16 amino acids. The CDR3 sequence is CASSIVADQSYNEQFF. For the CDR3, the DNA is TGTGCCAGTAGTATAGTAGCGGATCAGTCCTACAATGAGCAGTTCTTC.

This clonotype was recorded many times. The J gene is TRBJ1-6, the V gene TRBV12-3 or TRBV12-4; tentative D call: TRBD1 (5 bases). The CDR3 is 14 residues long. The germline V and J ends were trimmed by 3 bases and 7 bases, with 10 bases remaining between them. In DNA form, the CDR3 reads TGTGCCAGCAGTTTGGGGGTGAGAAATTCACCCCTCCACTTT. Translation gives CASSLGVRNSPLHF.

There are many counts of this clonotype. The rearrangement joins TRBV6-2 or TRBV6-3 to TRBJ1-6, with 8 bases lining up with TRBD1. This CDR3 region has 13 residues. Trimming at V came to 7 bases and at J to 12 bases, leaving 8 bases not matched to a gene. Germline V gives CDR1 MNHEY, CDR2 SVGEGT. In DNA form, the CDR3 reads TGTGCCAGCAAAGGAGGACAGGGCTTACCCCTCCACTTT. It translates to CASKGGQGLPLHF.

The sample holds many counts of this clonotype. The rearrangement links TRBV28 to TRBJ2-1; TRBD1 might be the D (7 bases). This CDR3 region has 12 residues. CDR1 MDHEN and CDR2 SYDVKM come from the germline V gene. V shed 6 bases and J shed 10 bases, with 13 bases lying between them. CDR3 protein: CASREGAREQFF. The DNA for the CDR3 is TGTGCCAGCAGGGAGGGGGCTAGGGAGCAGTTCTTC.

This clonotype came up many times. The CDR3 DNA is TGCAGTGCTCTCCCGGGACAGGGGGATCAGCCCCAGCATTTT. This translates into CSALPGQGDQPQHF. The chain links TRBV20-1 to TRBJ1-5; the match to TRBD1 covers 11 bases. CDR1 and CDR2 (germline): DFQATT, SNEGSKA (reference sequence). V dropped 5 bases and J dropped 5; count of bases not matched to a gene: 5. The CDR3 loop spans 14 amino acids.

This clonotype was observed at least ten times. V gene TRBV28 combines with J gene TRBJ2-1; no clear D gene. CDR3 length: 13 amino acids. From germline, CDR1 is MDHEN and CDR2 SYDVKM. V was cut by 10 bases and J by 3 bases, with 13 bases left in between. In nucleotides, the CDR3 is TGTGCCACCGCCCACGGCCTCTACAATGAGCAGTTCTTC. Protein sequence: CATAHGLYNEQFF. The whole variable domain, remainder taken from reference TRBV28 and TRBJ2-1, is DVKVTQSSRYLVKRTGEKVFLECVQDMDHENMFWYRQDPGLGLRLIYFSYDVKMKEKGDIPEGYSVSREKKERFSLILESASTNQTSMYLCATAHGLYNEQFFGPGTRLTVL.

The table lists this clonotype with many counts. The chain combines TRBV12-3 or TRBV12-4 with TRBJ2-2; D is possibly TRBD1 (6 bases). The V end was cut by 3 bases, the J end by 4 bases, with 12 bases between. The CDR3 spans 15 residues. The CDR3 spells CASSFQGPGTGELFF. The CDR3 nucleotides are TGTGCCAGCAGTTTCCAGGGGCCGGGCACCGGGGAGCTGTTTTTT.

This clonotype was detected ten times or more. CDR3: CASSPTLAMNTEAFF. CDR3 sequence (DNA): TGCGCCAGCAGCCCCACCTTGGCCATGAACACTGAAGCTTTCTTT. The chain has TRBV5-1 and TRBJ1-1; D is uncertain. This CDR3 region has 15 residues. Trimming took off 4 bases at V and 0 bases at J, with 13 bases between the two ends. Germline values: CDR1 SGHRS, CDR2 YFSETQ.

Remarks on this clonotype: A much larger clone sits a single nucleotide away, making a read error possible. The V gene is TRBV20-1, the J gene TRBJ1-5, with D unresolved. The CDR3 extends over 13 amino acids. Germline V lookup: CDR1 DFQATT, CDR2 SNEGSKA (reference sequence). Trimming shortened V by 6 bases and J by 9 bases, and 18 bases separated the two germline ends. CDR3 sequence (DNA): TGCAGTGCCCTGCTGGCCGGGTTCGGGCCCCAGCATTTT. It is translated as CSALLAGFGPQHF.

This clonotype was counted many times. The J gene is TRBJ2-3, the V gene TRBV20-1, with D maybe TRBD2 (7 bases). This CDR3 comprises 15 residues. The germline CDR1 and CDR2 sequences are DFQATT and SNEGSKA (reference sequence). V was clipped by 5 bases and J by 0 bases, with 15 bases between them. CDR3 sequence: CSALGGRASTDTQYF. CDR3 nucleotide sequence: TGCAGTGCTCTCGGGGGGCGTGCTAGCACAGATACGCAGTATTTT.

About this clonotype: This may be a read error: a much more frequent sequence differs by one nucleotide. The chain is built from TRBV29-1 and TRBJ2-2, with D tentatively TRBD1 (5 bases). CDR3 length equals 15 residues. Germline CDR1 SQVTM, CDR2 ANQGSEA. With 7 bases removed from V and 7 bases from J, the gap between germline ends came to 22 bases. CDR3: CSALHVGARIGELFF. The CDR3 nucleotides are TGCAGCGCCTTGCATGTTGGGGCTCGGATCGGGGAGCTGTTTTTT.

This chain joins TRBV7-9 and TRBJ2-7, with D possibly TRBD2 on 6 matching bases. V lost 1 base and J lost 6, with 10 bases in between. The CDR3 is made up of 13 amino acids. The germline V gene encodes CDR1 SEHNR and CDR2 FQNEAQ (reference sequence). This chain's CDR3 is CASSLGTEGEQYF. Written as DNA, the CDR3 is TGTGCCAGCAGCTTAGGGACGGAGGGCGAGCAGTACTTC.

This clonotype was recorded at least ten times. The V gene is TRBV9, the J gene TRBJ1-5, with D unresolved. This CDR3 is 14 amino acids long. Germline values: CDR1 SGDLS, CDR2 YYNGEE. Trimming pared 0 bases from V and 0 bases from J, leaving 4 bases between. The CDR3 coding sequence is TGTGCCAGCAGCGTAGGGCATAGCAATCAGCCCCAGCATTTT. Its translation is CASSVGHSNQPQHF.